The T cell receptor beta chain described here comes from a study of cytomegalovirus exposure and HLA in healthy donors. Study-level points and caveats: Researchers counted roughly 150 TCR beta chains as cytomegalovirus-associated. Most of the CMV-associated TCR beta chains (in a later analysis) appeared to be HLA-restricted. Analysis performed later found approximately 17,000 TCR beta sequences associated with HLA alleles at 0.05 false discovery rate. TCR beta chain V- and J-gene trimming was linked, in a later analysis, to a missense variant in DCLRE1C.

PCR amplification relied on 60 Vbeta primers (plus 13 Jbeta primers). Sequenced by immunoSEQ multiplex PCR; TCRdb stores in-frame clones only, minus some. This table holds under 300,000 clones, 84% found once. To note about this clone: Its antigen is currently unknown.

The CDR3 has 15 amino acids. J lost 8 bases, V lost 6 bases, and 12 bases had no gene match. Per the germline V gene, CDR1 is MNHEY and CDR2 is SMNVEV (reference sequence). The V call is TRBV27, the J call TRBJ1-2; 10 bases line up with TRBD1. The material sequenced was PBMCs. This receptor was identified in a woman between 35 and 50 years old in good health and CMV-seropositive. CDR3 sequence reads: CASRSAGTGEGGYTF. CDR3 bases: TGTGCCAGCAGGAGCGCCGGGACAGGGGAGGGGGGCTACACCTTC.